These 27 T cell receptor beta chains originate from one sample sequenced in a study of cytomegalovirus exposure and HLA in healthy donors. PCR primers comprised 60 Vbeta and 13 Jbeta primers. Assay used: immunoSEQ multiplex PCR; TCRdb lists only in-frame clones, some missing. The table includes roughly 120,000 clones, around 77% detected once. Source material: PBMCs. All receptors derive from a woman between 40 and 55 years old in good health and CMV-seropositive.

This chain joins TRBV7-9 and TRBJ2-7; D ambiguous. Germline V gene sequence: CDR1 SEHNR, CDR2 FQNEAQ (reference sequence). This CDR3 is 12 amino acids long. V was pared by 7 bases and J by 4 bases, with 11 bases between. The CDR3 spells CASTTTLYEQYF. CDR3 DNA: TGTGCCAGCACCACGACTTTGTACGAGCAGTACTTC.

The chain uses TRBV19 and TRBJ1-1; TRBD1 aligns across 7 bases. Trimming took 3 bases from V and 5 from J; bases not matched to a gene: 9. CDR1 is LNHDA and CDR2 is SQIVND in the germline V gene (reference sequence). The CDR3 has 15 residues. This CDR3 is CASSIHRGLRTEAFF. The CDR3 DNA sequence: TGTGCCAGTAGTATCCACAGGGGTTTGCGTACTGAAGCTTTCTTT.

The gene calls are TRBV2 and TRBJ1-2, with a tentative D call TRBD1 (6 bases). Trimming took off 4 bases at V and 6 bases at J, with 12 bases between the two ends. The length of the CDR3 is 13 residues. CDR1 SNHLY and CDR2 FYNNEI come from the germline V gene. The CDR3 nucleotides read TGTGCCAGCAGTGGACAGGTTCTTGATGGCTACACCTTC. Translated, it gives CASSGQVLDGYTF.

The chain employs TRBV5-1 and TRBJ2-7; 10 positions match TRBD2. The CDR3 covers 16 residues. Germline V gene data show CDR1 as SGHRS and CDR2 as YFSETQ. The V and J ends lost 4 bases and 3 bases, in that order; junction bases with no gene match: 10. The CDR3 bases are TGCGCCAGCAGCCCAGCGGGAGCGGGAGGGGTCTACGAGCAGTACTTC. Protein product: CASSPAGAGGVYEQYF.

This chain's CDR3 is CAISETARETQYF. CDR3 nucleotides: TGTGCCATCAGTGAGACTGCGCGGGAGACCCAGTACTTC. The chain carries TRBV10-3 and TRBJ2-5; D unresolved. The V and J ends lost 2 bases and 5 bases respectively, with 9 bases between them. CDR1 and CDR2 from the germline V gene are ENHRY and SYGVKD. CDR3 length equals 13 residues.

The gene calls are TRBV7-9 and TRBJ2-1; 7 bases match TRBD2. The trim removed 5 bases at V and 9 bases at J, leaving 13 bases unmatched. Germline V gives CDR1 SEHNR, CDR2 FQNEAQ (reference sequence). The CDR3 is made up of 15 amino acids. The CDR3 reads CASSLGGKRMGEQFF. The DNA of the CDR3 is TGTGCCAGCAGCCTGGGGGGGAAGAGGATGGGTGAGCAGTTCTTC.

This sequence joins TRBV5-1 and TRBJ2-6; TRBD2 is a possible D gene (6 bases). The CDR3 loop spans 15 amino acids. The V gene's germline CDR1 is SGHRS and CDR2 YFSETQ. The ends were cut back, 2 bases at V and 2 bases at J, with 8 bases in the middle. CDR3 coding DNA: TGCGCCAGCAGCTTTGGAGGGACTGGGGCCAACGTCCTGACTTTC. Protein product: CASSFGGTGANVLTF.

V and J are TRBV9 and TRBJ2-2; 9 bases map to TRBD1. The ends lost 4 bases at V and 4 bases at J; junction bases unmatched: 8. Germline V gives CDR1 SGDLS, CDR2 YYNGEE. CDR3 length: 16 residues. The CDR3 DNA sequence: TGTGCCAGCAGCAACCCGGGACAGGGCCTCACCGGGGAGCTGTTTTTT. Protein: CASSNPGQGLTGELFF.

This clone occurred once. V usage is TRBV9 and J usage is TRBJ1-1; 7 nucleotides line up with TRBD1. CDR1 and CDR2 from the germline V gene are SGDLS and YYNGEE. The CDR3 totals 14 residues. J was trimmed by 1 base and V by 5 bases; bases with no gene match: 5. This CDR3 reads CASRSGGQNTEAFF. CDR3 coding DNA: TGTGCCAGCAGGTCAGGGGGACAGAACACTGAAGCTTTCTTT. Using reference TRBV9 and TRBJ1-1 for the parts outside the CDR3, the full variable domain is DSGVTQTPKHLITATGQRVTLRCSPRSGDLSVYWYQQSLDQGLQFLIQYYNGEERAKGNILERFSAQQFPDLHSELNLSSLELGDSALYFCASRSGGQNTEAFFGQGTRLTVV.

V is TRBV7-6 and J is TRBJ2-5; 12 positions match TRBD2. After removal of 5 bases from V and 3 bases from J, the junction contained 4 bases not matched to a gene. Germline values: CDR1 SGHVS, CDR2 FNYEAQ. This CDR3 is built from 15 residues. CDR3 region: CASSETSGRKETQYF. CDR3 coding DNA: TGTGCCAGCAGCGAGACTAGCGGGAGAAAAGAGACCCAGTACTTC.

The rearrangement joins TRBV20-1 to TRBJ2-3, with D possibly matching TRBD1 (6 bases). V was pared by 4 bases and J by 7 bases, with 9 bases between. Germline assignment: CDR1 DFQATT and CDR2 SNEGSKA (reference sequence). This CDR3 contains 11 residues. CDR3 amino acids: CSAKQGNTQYF. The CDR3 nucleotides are TGCAGTGCTAAACAGGGAAATACGCAGTATTTT.

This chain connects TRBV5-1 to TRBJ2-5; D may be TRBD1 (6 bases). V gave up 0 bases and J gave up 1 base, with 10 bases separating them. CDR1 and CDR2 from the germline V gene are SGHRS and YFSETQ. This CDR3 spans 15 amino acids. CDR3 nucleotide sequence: TGCGCCAGCAGCTTGGAGACAGGTCCCCAAGAGACCCAGTACTTC. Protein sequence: CASSLETGPQETQYF.

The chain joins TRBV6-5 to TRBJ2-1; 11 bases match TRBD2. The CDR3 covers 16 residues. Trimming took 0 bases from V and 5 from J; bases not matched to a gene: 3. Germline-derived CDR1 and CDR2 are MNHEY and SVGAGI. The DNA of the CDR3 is TGTGCCAGCAGTTACTCTAGTAGCGGGAGGGACAATGAGCAGTTCTTC. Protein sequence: CASSYSSSGRDNEQFF.

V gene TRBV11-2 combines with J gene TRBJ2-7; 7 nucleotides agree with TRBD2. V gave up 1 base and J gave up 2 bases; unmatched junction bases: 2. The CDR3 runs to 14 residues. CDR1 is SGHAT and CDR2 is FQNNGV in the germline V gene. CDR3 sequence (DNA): TGTGCCAGCAGCTTAGGGACTAGAACCTACGAGCAGTACTTC. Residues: CASSLGTRTYEQYF.

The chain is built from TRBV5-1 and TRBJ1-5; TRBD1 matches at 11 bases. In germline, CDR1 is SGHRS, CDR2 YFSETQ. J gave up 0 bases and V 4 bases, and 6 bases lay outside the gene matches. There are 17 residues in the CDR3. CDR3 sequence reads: CASSVGQGDFSNQPQHF. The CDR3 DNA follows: TGCGCCAGCAGCGTGGGACAGGGGGACTTTAGCAATCAGCCCCAGCATTTT.

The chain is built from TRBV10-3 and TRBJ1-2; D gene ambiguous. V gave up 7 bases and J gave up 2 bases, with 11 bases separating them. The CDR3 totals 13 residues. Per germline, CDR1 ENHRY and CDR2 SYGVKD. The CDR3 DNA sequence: TGTGCCATCAATGTAGGACTCAACTATGGCTACACCTTC. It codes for CAINVGLNYGYTF.

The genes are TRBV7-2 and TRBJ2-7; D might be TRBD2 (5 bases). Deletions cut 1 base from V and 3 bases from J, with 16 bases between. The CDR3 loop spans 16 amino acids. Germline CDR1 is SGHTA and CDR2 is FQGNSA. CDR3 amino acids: CASSLVGDYPIYEQYF. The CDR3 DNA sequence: TGTGCCAGCAGCTTAGTAGGCGACTACCCAATCTACGAGCAGTACTTC.

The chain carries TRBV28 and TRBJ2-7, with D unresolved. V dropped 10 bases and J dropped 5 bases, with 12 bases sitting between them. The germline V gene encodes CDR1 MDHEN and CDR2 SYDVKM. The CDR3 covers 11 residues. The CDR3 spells CATVGVNEQYF. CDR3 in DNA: TGTGCCACCGTAGGAGTAAACGAGCAGTACTTC.

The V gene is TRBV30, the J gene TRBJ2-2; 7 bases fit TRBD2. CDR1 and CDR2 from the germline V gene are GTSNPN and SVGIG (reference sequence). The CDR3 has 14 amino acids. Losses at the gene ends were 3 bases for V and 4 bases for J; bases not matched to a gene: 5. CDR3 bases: TGTGCCTGGAGGTCTTGGGGGGGCACCGGGGAGCTGTTTTTT. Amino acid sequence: CAWRSWGGTGELFF.

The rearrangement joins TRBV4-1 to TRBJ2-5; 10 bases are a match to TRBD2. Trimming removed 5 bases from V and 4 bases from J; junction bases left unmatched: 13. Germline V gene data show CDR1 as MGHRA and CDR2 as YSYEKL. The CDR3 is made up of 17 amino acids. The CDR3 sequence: CASSARQRLAGVETQYF. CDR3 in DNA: TGCGCCAGCAGCGCCCGACAGAGGCTAGCGGGAGTAGAGACCCAGTACTTC.

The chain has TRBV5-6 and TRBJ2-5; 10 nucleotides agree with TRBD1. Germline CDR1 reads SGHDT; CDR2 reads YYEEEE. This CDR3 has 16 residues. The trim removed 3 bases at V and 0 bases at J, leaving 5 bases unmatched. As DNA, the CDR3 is TGTGCCAGCAGCTCCGGGACAGGGGCGTACCAAGAGACCCAGTACTTC. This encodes CASSSGTGAYQETQYF.

The CDR3: CASSQRGGEGAFF. DNA for the CDR3: TGTGCCAGCAGCCAGAGGGGGGGGGAGGGAGCTTTCTTT. This chain connects TRBV2 to TRBJ1-1; perhaps TRBD1 as D (6 bases). Between the trimmed V and J ends, which lost 6 bases and 10 bases, there was a span of 18 bases. The CDR3 has 13 amino acids. Germline values: CDR1 SNHLY, CDR2 FYNNEI.

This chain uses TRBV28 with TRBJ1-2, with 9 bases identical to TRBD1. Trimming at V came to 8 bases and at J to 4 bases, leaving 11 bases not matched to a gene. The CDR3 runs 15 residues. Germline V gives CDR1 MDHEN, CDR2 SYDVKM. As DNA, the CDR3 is TGTGCCAGCCGCGGCTCGGGACAGGGCCTCTATGGCTACACCTTC. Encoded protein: CASRGSGQGLYGYTF.

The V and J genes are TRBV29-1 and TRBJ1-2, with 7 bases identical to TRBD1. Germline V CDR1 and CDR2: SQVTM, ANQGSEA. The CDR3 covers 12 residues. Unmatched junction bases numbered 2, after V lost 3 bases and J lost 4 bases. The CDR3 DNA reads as TGCAGCGTTGAGGACAGGCCCTATGGCTACACCTTC. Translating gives CSVEDRPYGYTF.

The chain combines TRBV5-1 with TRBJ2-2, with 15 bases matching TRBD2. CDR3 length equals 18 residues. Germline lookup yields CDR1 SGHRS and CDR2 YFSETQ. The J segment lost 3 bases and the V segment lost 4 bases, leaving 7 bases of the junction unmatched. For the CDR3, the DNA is TGCGCCAGCAGCCCTGGGACTAGCGGGAGGCTATACACCGGGGAGCTGTTTTTT. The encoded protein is CASSPGTSGRLYTGELFF.

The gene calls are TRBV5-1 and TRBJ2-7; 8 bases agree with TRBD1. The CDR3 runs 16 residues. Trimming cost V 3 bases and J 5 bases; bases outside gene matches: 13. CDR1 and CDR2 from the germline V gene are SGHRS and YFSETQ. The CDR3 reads CASSSGPGGAGDEQYF. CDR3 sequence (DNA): TGCGCCAGCAGCTCCGGTCCAGGGGGCGCCGGAGACGAGCAGTACTTC.

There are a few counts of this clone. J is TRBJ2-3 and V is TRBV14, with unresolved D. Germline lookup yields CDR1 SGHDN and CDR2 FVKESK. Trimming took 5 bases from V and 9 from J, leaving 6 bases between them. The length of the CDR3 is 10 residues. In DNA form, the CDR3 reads TGTGCCAGCAGCTTGGAGACGCAGTATTTT. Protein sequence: CASSLETQYF.